The clone carrying this T cell receptor (beta chain) has just a few counts. Its antigen is not known. The record originates from a study of T cell repertoires in cytomegalovirus infection. In the study overall: Based on public TCR beta signatures, there were indications of CMV infection and of a matching HLA type.

The CDR3 sequence is 12 residues long. Germline CDR1 SGHAT, CDR2 FQNNGV. V gave up 3 bases and J gave up 6 bases, with 9 bases separating them. TCRdb recomputed calls from the reads with MiXCR, one row per CDR3 protein. The sample contains roughly 500,000 distinct CDR3 sequences, roughly a third of which appear only once. Overall study findings and caveats: CMV-specific HLA-C-restricted TCR beta clonotypes dominated the ex vivo response.

The sequenced sample was cultured PBMCs, obtained from culture after CMV antigen stimulation. V and J are TRBV11-2 and TRBJ2-7; the D is unclear. The sequence came from a human donor in good health (CMV status not recorded). Some clones in this sample may be carry-over from other donors' samples. CDR3 sequence reads: CASSLIAAEQYV. The CDR3 DNA is TGTGCCAGCAGCTTGATAGCTGCCGAGCAGTACGTC.